The T cell receptor (beta chain) under discussion was sequenced for a study of post-analysis software for immune sequencing data. About this clonotype: Antigen unknown.

TCR beta libraries were prepared from cDNA with unique molecular identifiers. TCRdb fed the PCR reads into MiXCR, producing one record per CDR3 protein. The data show almost 700,000 distinct CDR3 sequences, roughly three fifths seen once. Study-wide points: Relative to controls, patients had five TRBV segments at higher frequency, with TRBV5-6, TRBV5-1 and TRBV20-1 among these.

The CDR3 has 11 amino acids. Trimming left V 7 bases short and J 6 bases short, with 8 bases between. Germline V gene sequence: CDR1 MNHEY, CDR2 SVGAGI. The source material was blood. This rearrangement joins TRBV6-5 to TRBJ2-3, with D uncertain. The sequence was obtained from a girl aged 2-10 years with multiple sclerosis. The chain's CDR3 is CASMKSDTQYF. The DNA for the CDR3 is TGTGCCAGCATGAAATCCGATACGCAGTATTTT.